Below are 20 T cell receptor beta chains sequenced from a single sample in a study of T-cell memory formation after mild COVID-19 (dated by TCRdb to the early 2020s). Library prep was done by 5' RACE. Sequencing took place on an Illumina NovaSeq 6000. In-frame beta chains were kept once TCRdb had trimmed the public reads at Q25 with fastp and called clones with MiXCR. Rows merge per CDR3 protein into single entries with the most common DNA and genes. The sample records around 430,000 distinct CDR3 sequences, more than 15% of which are singletons. Roughly 21% of the sample belongs to the ten largest clones. What was sequenced was PBMCs or a T cell subset sorted from them (not recorded which). These receptors all stem from a man aged 18 to 29 who had mild COVID-19 (a few samples of this study predate the infection). The sample titles of this study are shuffled in the database, so cell type and time point are left out; the donor was told from shared clones.

This clonotype has at least ten counts. The chain employs TRBV13 and TRBJ2-5, with 9 positions matching TRBD1. From germline, CDR1 is PRHDT and CDR2 FYEKMQ (reference sequence). This CDR3 region has 14 residues. Trimming removed 5 bases from V and 2 bases from J; junction bases left unmatched: 3. The CDR3 DNA follows: TGTGCCAGCAGCCGCGGACAGGGGCAAGAGACCCAGTACTTC. It yields the protein CASSRGQGQETQYF. The full variable domain, completed using reference TRBV13 and TRBJ2-5, is AAGVIQSPRHLIKEKRETATLKCYPIPRHDTVYWYQQGPGQDPQFLISFYEKMQSDKGSIPDRFSAQQFSDYHSELNMSSLELGDSALYFCASSRGQGQETQYFGPGTRLLVL.

A few counts support this clonotype. V and J are TRBV12-3 or TRBV12-4 and TRBJ2-3; 8 positions match TRBD2. Unmatched junction bases numbered 18, after V lost 6 bases and J lost 4 bases. There are 18 residues in the CDR3. CDR3 residues: CASSRKRGLASTSDTQYF. In DNA, the CDR3 is TGTGCCAGCAGCCGGAAAAGAGGACTAGCTTCAACTTCAGATACGCAGTATTTT.

The table lists this clonotype with a few counts. The rearrangement links TRBV6-5 to TRBJ2-2, with 11 bases fitting TRBD1. Germline V gene data show CDR1 as MNHEY and CDR2 as SVGAGI. V was pared by 5 bases and J by 3 bases, with 8 bases of the junction left unmatched. This CDR3 has 17 residues. The CDR3 nucleotides read TGTGCCAGCAGTCTTCAGGACAGGGGGCACTACACCGGGGAGCTGTTTTTT. Protein: CASSLQDRGHYTGELFF.

In this sample, this clonotype turned up a few times. V gene TRBV10-3 combines with J gene TRBJ1-1, with TRBD1 matching over 8 bases. Germline values: CDR1 ENHRY, CDR2 SYGVKD. The junction had 8 bases not matched to a gene; V was cut back by 7 bases and J by 4 bases. The CDR3 sequence is 14 residues long. CDR3 sequence: CAITRTGWTTEAFF. The CDR3 coding sequence is TGTGCCATCACCAGGACAGGGTGGACCACTGAAGCTTTCTTT.

The rearrangement joins TRBV5-5 to TRBJ1-4, with D possibly matching TRBD1 (6 bases). Trimming took off 7 bases at V and 8 bases at J, with 12 bases between the two ends. Germline V gene data show CDR1 as SGHKS and CDR2 as YYEKEE (reference sequence). CDR3 length equals 12 residues. The CDR3 spells CASGQRGEKLFF. The CDR3, as DNA: TGTGCCAGCGGACAGCGAGGGGAAAAACTGTTTTTT.

The V call is TRBV7-6, the J call TRBJ1-2; D might be TRBD1 (5 bases). CDR3 length equals 13 residues. V was pared by 5 bases and J by 5 bases, with 12 bases between. Germline CDR1 reads SGHVS; CDR2 reads FNYEAQ. The CDR3 protein is CASSPGGTYGYTF. CDR3 nucleotides: TGTGCCAGCAGCCCGGGGGGGACGTATGGCTACACCTTC.

This clonotype was observed a handful of times. V is TRBV5-5 and J is TRBJ2-2; 9 nucleotides match TRBD1. The CDR3 length is 16 residues. The ends lost 2 bases at V and 0 bases at J; junction bases unmatched: 2. Germline V gene sequence: CDR1 SGHKS, CDR2 YYEKEE (reference sequence). The CDR3 DNA sequence: TGTGCCAGCAGCTTTTACAGGGGGCCGAACACCGGGGAGCTGTTTTTT. It translates to CASSFYRGPNTGELFF.

This clonotype has just a few counts. The chain joins TRBV4-1 to TRBJ1-5; the D is unclear. V shed 1 base and J shed 3 bases, with 16 bases lying between them. The germline gives CDR1 MGHRA, CDR2 YSYEKL. This CDR3 is built from 17 residues. For the CDR3, the DNA is TGCGCCAGCAGCCAAGGCCGGGCAAAGGGCACCAATCAGCCCCAGCATTTT. As protein: CASSQGRAKGTNQPQHF.

This clonotype has more than one count but fewer than ten. The chain couples TRBV9 to TRBJ1-3; unclear D gene. From germline, CDR1 is SGDLS and CDR2 YYNGEE. Between the trimmed V and J ends, which lost 1 base and 4 bases, there was a span of 3 bases. CDR3 size: 12 residues. The CDR3 region is CASSVSGNTIYF. The CDR3 nucleotides are TGTGCCAGCAGCGTATCCGGAAACACCATATATTTT.

The genes are TRBV18 and TRBJ2-6; D could derive from TRBD1 or TRBD2 (6 bases each). CDR1 and CDR2 from the germline V gene are KGHSH and LQKENI. The CDR3 loop spans 17 amino acids. V lost 6 bases and J 0 bases, leaving 15 bases between the germline ends. The CDR3 DNA follows: TGTGCCAGCTCGCCTCGGGGGCCCGCCTCTGGGGCCAACGTCCTGACTTTC. Amino acid sequence: CASSPRGPASGANVLTF. Filled out from reference TRBV18 and TRBJ2-6, the complete variable domain reads NAGVMQNPRHLVRRRGQEARLRCSPMKGHSHVYWYRQLPEEGLKFMVYLQKENIIDESGMPKERFSAEFPKEGPSILRIQQVVRGDSAAYFCASSPRGPASGANVLTFGAGSRLTVL.

In DNA, the CDR3 is TGTGCCAGCAACCGGGGCAACTACGAGCAGTACTTC. The encoded protein is CASNRGNYEQYF. J is TRBJ2-7 and V is TRBV6-2 or TRBV6-3; perhaps D is TRBD1 or TRBD2 (5 bases each). V dropped 7 bases and J dropped 3 bases, with 10 bases sitting between them. Looked up from germline, CDR1 is MNHEY and CDR2 is SVGEGT. The CDR3 runs 12 residues.

J is TRBJ2-1 and V is TRBV12-3 or TRBV12-4; 16 bases are shared with TRBD2. The CDR3 has 18 residues. Losses at the gene ends were 4 bases for V and 9 bases for J; bases not matched to a gene: 12. CDR3 region: CASSSTGTSGGARGEQFF. The CDR3 region has the DNA TGTGCCAGCAGTTCCACCGGGACTAGCGGGGGGGCCCGTGGTGAGCAGTTCTTC.

CDR3 bases: TGTGCCAGCATTGCAACTAATGAAAAACTGTTTTTT. It codes for CASIATNEKLFF. V usage is TRBV2 and J usage is TRBJ1-4; D gene unclear. Germline CDR1 reads SNHLY; CDR2 reads FYNNEI. This CDR3 comprises 12 residues. V shed 7 bases and J shed 0 bases, with 3 bases lying between them.

The sample holds many counts of this clonotype. This rearrangement joins TRBV7-2 to TRBJ1-1; D ambiguous. The V end was cut by 4 bases, the J end by 0 bases, with 6 bases between. The CDR3 is made up of 13 amino acids. From germline, CDR1 is SGHTA and CDR2 FQGNSA. DNA of the CDR3: TGTGCCAGCAGCTCCAGCATGAACACTGAAGCTTTCTTT. This codes for CASSSSMNTEAFF.

Remarks on this clonotype: This may be a read error: a much more frequent sequence differs by one nucleotide. The chain is built from TRBV7-2 and TRBJ2-5; either TRBD1 or TRBD2 may supply D (5 bases each). Germline assignment: CDR1 SGHTA and CDR2 FQGNSA. The CDR3 runs 11 residues. The V end lost 5 bases, the J end lost 4 bases, and 5 bases lay between the germline ends. The CDR3 DNA follows: TGTGCCAGCAGCGGGACAGAGACCCAGTACTTC. It specifies CASSGTETQYF.

The chain has TRBV29-1 and TRBJ2-1; the D gene is possibly TRBD1 (5 bases). Trimming took off 7 bases at V and 5 bases at J, with 21 bases between the two ends. This CDR3 is built from 15 residues. Germline V CDR1 and CDR2: SQVTM, ANQGSEA. DNA for the CDR3: TGCAGCGCAGGACGACTCCAGGGCATAAACAATGAGCAGTTCTTC. Protein sequence: CSAGRLQGINNEQFF.

This clonotype was seen at least ten times. The rearrangement uses TRBV14 and TRBJ2-1, with a weak D call TRBD2 (5 bases). Trimming took 3 bases from V and 9 from J, leaving 15 bases between them. Germline values: CDR1 SGHDN, CDR2 FVKESK. The CDR3 has 14 amino acids. The CDR3 loop is CASSQITGDREQFF. CDR3 nucleotides: TGTGCCAGCAGCCAGATAACCGGGGATCGTGAGCAGTTCTTC.

J is TRBJ2-4 and V is TRBV9; D may match TRBD1 or TRBD2 (6 bases each). Germline values: CDR1 SGDLS, CDR2 YYNGEE. CDR3 length: 15 residues. The V gene lost 0 bases and the J gene lost 8 bases, with 15 bases spanning the gap. The DNA of the CDR3 is TGTGCCAGCAGCGTAGCTTCCGGGGGCCTGGACATTCAGTACTTC. It translates to CASSVASGGLDIQYF. The variable domain in full, completed from reference TRBV9 and TRBJ2-4, reads DSGVTQTPKHLITATGQRVTLRCSPRSGDLSVYWYQQSLDQGLQFLIQYYNGEERAKGNILERFSAQQFPDLHSELNLSSLELGDSALYFCASSVASGGLDIQYFGAGTRLSVL.

This clonotype showed up just a few times. The V and J genes are TRBV6-6 and TRBJ1-5; unclear D gene. Trimming cost V 4 bases and J 7 bases, with 14 bases left between them. CDR3 length: 14 residues. Germline V gene lookup returns CDR1 MNHNY and CDR2 SVGAGI (reference sequence). The CDR3: CASSSTLGEQPQHF. CDR3 DNA sequence: TGTGCCAGCAGTTCCACATTGGGCGAGCAGCCCCAGCATTTT.

This clonotype was found many times. V and J are TRBV27 and TRBJ1-1; TRBD1 matches at 11 bases. With V trimmed by 5 bases and J by 0 bases, 11 bases remained unmatched. The V gene's germline CDR1 is MNHEY and CDR2 SMNVEV (reference sequence). The CDR3 consists of 18 residues. CDR3: CASSPSDRGLPLNTEAFF. CDR3 in DNA: TGTGCCAGCAGTCCGTCGGACAGGGGGCTTCCATTGAACACTGAAGCTTTCTTT.